This record covers a single T cell receptor (beta chain). Since a much larger clone is just one base distant, this may be a read error. This sample is drawn from a study of metastatic and nonmetastatic thyroid tumors. Before thyroid surgery, none of the patients had received any treatment. MiXCR was used by TCRdb to re-call the PCR reads. The table lists about 22,000 clones, just over 14% of them singletons. Germline V CDR1 and CDR2: SNHLY, FYNNEI. The CDR3 is 16 amino acids. V dropped 6 bases and J dropped 5; count of bases not matched to a gene: 13. The sequence derives from a female donor with papillary thyroid cancer or a benign thyroid nodule (not recorded which). Some clones in this sample may be carry-over from other donors' samples. Sequencing used tumor tissue. The chain links TRBV2 to TRBJ2-3, with 8 bases aligning to TRBD1. In DNA, the CDR3 is TGTGCCAGCAGGAAAGAGAGGACAGGGCCCATAGATACGCAGTATTTT. Residues: CASRKERTGPIDTQYF.